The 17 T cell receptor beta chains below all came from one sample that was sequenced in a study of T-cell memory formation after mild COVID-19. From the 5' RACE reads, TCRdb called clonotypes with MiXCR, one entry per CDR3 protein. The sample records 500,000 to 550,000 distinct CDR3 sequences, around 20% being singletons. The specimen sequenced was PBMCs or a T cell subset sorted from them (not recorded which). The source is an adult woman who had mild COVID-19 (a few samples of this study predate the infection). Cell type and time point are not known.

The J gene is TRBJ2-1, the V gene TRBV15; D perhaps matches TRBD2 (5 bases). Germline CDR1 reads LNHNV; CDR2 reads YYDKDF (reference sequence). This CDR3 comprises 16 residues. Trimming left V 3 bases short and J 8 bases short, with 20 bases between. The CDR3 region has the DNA TGTGCCACCAGCAGGCCGAGGGAAGTCTATAGCGATGAGCAGTTCTTC. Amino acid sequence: CATSRPREVYSDEQFF.

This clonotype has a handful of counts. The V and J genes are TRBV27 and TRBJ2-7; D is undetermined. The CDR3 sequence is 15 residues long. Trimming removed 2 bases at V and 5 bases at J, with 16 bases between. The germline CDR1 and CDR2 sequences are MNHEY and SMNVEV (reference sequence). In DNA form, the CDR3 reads TGTGCCAGCAGTTTAATCCGAGGAGATAGTGACGAGCAGTACTTC. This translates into CASSLIRGDSDEQYF.

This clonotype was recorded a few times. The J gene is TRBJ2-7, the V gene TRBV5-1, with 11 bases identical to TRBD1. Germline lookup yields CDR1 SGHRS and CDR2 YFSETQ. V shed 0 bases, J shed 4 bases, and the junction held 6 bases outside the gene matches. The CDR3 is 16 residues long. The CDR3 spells CASSLGGTGGEYEQYF. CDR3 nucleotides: TGCGCCAGCAGCTTGGGTGGGACAGGGGGAGAATACGAGCAGTACTTC. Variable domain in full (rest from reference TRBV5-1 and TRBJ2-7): KAGVTQTPRYLIKTRGQQVTLSCSPISGHRSVSWYQQTPGQGLQFLFEYFSETQRNKGNFPGRFSGRQFSNSRSEMNVSTLELGDSALYLCASSLGGTGGEYEQYFGPGTRLTVT.

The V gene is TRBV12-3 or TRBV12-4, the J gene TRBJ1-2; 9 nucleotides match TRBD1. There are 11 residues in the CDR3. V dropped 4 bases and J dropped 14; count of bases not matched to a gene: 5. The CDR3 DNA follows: TGTGCCAGCAGTTCTGGACAGGGGAGGACCTTC. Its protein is CASSSGQGRTF.

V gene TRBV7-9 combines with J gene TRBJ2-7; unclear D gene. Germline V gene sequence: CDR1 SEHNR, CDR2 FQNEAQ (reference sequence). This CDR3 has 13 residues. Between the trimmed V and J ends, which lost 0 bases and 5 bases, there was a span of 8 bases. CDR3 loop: CASSLAAVHEQYF. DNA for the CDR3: TGTGCCAGCAGCTTAGCGGCAGTCCACGAGCAGTACTTC. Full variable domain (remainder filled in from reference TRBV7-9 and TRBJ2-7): DTGVSQNPRHKITKRGQNVTFRCDPISEHNRLYWYRQTLGQGPEFLTYFQNEAQLEKSRLLSDRFSAERPKGSFSTLEIQRTEQGDSAMYLCASSLAAVHEQYFGPGTRLTVT.

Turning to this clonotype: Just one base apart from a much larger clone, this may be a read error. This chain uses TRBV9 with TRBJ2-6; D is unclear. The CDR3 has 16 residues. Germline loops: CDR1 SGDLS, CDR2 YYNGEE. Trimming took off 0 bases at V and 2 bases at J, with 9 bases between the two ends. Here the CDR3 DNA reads TGTGCCAGCAGCGTAGGACATGGGGCTGGGGCCAACGTCCTGACTTTC. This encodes CASSVGHGAGANVLTF.

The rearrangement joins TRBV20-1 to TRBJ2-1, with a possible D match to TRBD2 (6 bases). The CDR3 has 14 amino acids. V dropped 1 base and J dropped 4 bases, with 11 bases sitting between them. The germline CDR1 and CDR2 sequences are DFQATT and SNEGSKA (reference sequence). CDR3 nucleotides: TGCAGTGCTAGAGGCGGGAACCTGTACAATGAGCAGTTCTTC. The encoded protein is CSARGGNLYNEQFF.

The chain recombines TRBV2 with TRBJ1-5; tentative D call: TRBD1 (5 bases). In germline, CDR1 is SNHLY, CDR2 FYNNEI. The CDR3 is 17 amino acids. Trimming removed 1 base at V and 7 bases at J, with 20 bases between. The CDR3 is CASSEGRGWGAGQPQHF. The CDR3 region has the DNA TGTGCCAGCAGTGAAGGCCGAGGATGGGGCGCGGGGCAGCCCCAGCATTTT.

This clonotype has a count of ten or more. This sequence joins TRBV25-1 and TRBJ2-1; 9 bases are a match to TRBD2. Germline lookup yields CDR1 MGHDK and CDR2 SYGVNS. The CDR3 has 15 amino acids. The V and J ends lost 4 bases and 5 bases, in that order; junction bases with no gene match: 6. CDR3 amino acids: CASSGAAGGNNEQFF. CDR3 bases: TGTGCCAGCAGTGGTGCAGCGGGGGGCAACAATGAGCAGTTCTTC.

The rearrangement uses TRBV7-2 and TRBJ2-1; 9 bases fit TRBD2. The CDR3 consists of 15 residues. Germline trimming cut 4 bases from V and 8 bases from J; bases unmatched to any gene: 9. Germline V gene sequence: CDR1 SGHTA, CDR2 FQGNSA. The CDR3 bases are TGTGCCAGCAGCTCCTATACAGCGGGAGGCTATGAGCAGTTCTTC. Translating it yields CASSSYTAGGYEQFF.

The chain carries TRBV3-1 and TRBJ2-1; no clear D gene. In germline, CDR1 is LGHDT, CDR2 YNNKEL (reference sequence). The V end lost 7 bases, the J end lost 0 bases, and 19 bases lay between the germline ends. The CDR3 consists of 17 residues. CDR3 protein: CASTERFSFSSYNEQFF. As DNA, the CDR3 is TGTGCCAGCACTGAGAGGTTTAGCTTTAGCTCCTACAATGAGCAGTTCTTC.

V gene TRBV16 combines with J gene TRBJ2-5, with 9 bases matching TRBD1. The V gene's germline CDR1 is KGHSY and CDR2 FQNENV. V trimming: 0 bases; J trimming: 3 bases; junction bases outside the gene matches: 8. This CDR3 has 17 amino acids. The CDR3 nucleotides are TGTGCCAGCAGCCAATCAGGTTTAACAGGGGGCGAAGAGACCCAGTACTTC. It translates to CASSQSGLTGGEETQYF.

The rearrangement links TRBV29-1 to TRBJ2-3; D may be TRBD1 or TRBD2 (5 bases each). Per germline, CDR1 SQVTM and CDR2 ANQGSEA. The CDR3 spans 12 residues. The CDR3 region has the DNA TGCAGTACCAGGGAGAGCACAGATACGCAGTATTTT. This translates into CSTRESTDTQYF.

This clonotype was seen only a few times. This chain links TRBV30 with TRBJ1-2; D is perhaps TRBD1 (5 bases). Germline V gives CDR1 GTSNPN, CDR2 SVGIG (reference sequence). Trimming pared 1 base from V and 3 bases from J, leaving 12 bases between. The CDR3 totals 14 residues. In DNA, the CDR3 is TGTGCCTGGAGTGGGGGCCGGCGGGACTATGGCTACACCTTC. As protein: CAWSGGRRDYGYTF.

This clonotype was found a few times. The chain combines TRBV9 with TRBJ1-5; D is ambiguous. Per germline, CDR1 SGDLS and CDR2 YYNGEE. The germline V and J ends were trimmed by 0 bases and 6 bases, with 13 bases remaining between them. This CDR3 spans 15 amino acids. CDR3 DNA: TGTGCCAGCAGCGTAGGAACGGATTGGACTCAGCCCCAGCATTTT. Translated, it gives CASSVGTDWTQPQHF.

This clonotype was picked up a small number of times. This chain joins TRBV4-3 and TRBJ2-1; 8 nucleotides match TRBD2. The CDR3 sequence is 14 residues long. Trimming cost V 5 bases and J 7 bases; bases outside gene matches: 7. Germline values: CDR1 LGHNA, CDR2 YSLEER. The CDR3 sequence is CASSFSGTRNEQFF. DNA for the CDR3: TGCGCCAGCAGCTTTTCCGGGACTAGGAATGAGCAGTTCTTC.

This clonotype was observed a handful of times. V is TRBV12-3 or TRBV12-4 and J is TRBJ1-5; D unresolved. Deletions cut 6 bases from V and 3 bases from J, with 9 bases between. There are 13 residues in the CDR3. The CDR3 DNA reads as TGTGCCAGCAGCTCCGGGGACAATCAGCCCCAGCATTTT. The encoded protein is CASSSGDNQPQHF.